This T cell receptor beta chain was found in a study of blood T cell repertoires in COVID-19. Germline-derived CDR1 and CDR2 are LNHNV and YYDKDF (reference sequence). The CDR3 loop spans 13 amino acids. The germline V and J ends were trimmed by 5 bases and 0 bases, with 7 bases remaining between them. Here immunoSEQ multiplex PCR was the method, and the copy in TCRdb shows in-frame clones only, minus some. The data contain about 260,000 clones, over 70% of them singletons. Sequencing was carried out using peripheral blood. The receptor was isolated from a woman aged 40 to 49 who had recovered from COVID-19. V is TRBV15 and J is TRBJ1-1; maybe TRBD1 (5 bases). The CDR3 sequence is CATSRGVNTEAFF. The CDR3 region has the DNA TGTGCCACCAGCCGGGGGGTGAACACTGAAGCTTTCTTT.